The entry below describes one T cell receptor (beta chain). The antigen this receptor binds is unknown. Base-call qualities are not available, and no considerably larger clone is one nucleotide away. The library relied on 5' RACE. Sequencing was performed on an Illumina HiSeq 2500. A second PCR of about 6 to 11 cycles was performed with a sample-barcoded 5' primer and a J-beta primer mix. A template-switch 5' adaptor carrying 12 random nucleotides introduced a unique molecular identifier onto each TCR beta cDNA molecule. Each sample yielded at least 2.5 million CDR3-containing paired-end reads. First-strand cDNA synthesis was performed from all RNA using the Mint cDNA synthesis kit, with priming by a TRBC-specific oligonucleotide. Following uracil-DNA glycosylase treatment, all cDNA underwent a first 18-cycle PCR with the universal primers M1SS and BC2_uni_R. As for the authors' bioinformatics: Each sample was normalized by randomly selecting 1 million high-quality reads, each carrying a distinct molecular identifier. Instead of being binned into consensus sequences, reads with shared molecular identifiers were discarded. MiTCR, run with a Q25 quality threshold and the strictest error-elimination algorithm, handled CDR3 identification, clonotype clustering and error correction. A nonparametric unseen species model with Euler transformation was used to estimate lower-bound total TCR beta diversity. TCRdb's own reprocessing of the public reads used fastp at Q25 and MiXCR and kept productive beta chains. All rows with the same CDR3 protein become a single entry with the most common DNA and genes. TCRdb, not the authors, supplied the V and J calls. The sample table contains 1.5 million to 2 million distinct CDR3 sequences; only one count was recorded for 25% to 30% of them. The ten largest clones represent more than 6% of the sample.

This record comes from a study of blood T cells in healthy people across ages (dated by TCRdb to between 2014 and 2016). Regarding the study in general: Template switching captured roughly one uniquely barcoded TCR beta cDNA molecule per two T cells in model experiments. The study measured age-related changes in TCR beta repertoire diversity using deep sequencing normalized with unique cDNA molecular identifiers. To avoid experimental bias, donors of different ages were randomly spread across the sequencing lanes. The donors were divided into four age groups: young (average around 17 years), middle-aged (approximately 39), aged (62) and long-lived (roughly 86). Two additional independent replicas of 1 million unique cDNA reads from the same blood draw were analyzed for two donors (one aged 18 to 30 and one aged 80 or older).

Donors were approximately 42 systemically healthy Caucasian individuals from Russia aged roughly 6 to 95 years. Each donor gave ten milliliters of peripheral blood, drawn into EDTA-treated Vacutainer tubes. Ficoll-Paque density-gradient centrifugation was used to isolate PBMCs, with at least 7 million obtained per sample. Total RNA, at least 5 micrograms per sample, was extracted from PBMCs with Trizol reagent. For every donor, an aliquot of PBMCs went through flow cytometry to measure the percentages of naive CD45RAhigh/CD27high T cells. V is clipped by 2 bases and J by 9 bases, and the sequence between their germline boundaries is 11 bases long. CDR1 and CDR2, per the germline V gene (reference sequence), are DFQATT and SNEGSKA. Inclusive of the bounding cysteine and phenylalanine, the CDR3 is 13 residues long. The kept DNA is CDR3 alone, 39 bases in frame from the first base. The study at large found these results: Since profiling was done on bulk unsorted PBMCs, naive and antigen-experienced compartments could not be conclusively compared. The CMV infection status of donors was not known, potentially confounding age-related changes in expanded clonotypes. Compared with the aged group, the long-lived group had more naive CD4+ T cells, fewer expanded clones and increased TCR diversity, a pattern suggesting age selection. Observed TCR beta diversity per million T cells fell roughly linearly with age, and a significant reduction was already apparent by age around 39. Estimates of total diversity based on one million sequenced T cells were regarded as lower bounds and as underestimates. The percentage of naive T cells measured by flow cytometry correlated strongly with observed TCR beta diversity.

This clonotype originated in a woman under 40 in good health. The chain is assembled from TRBV20-1 and TRBJ1-6, and the D gene may be TRBD1, 5 bases matching. Input material: blood. The CDR3 reads CSARTDISSPLHF. The bases read TGCAGTGCTAGAACGGACATAAGTTCACCCCTCCACTTT.